The TCR beta chain under discussion was sequenced for a study of T cell responses to AZD1222 COVID-19 vaccine. Study-level points and caveats: There were mostly white British donors and more females than males, and clonal diversity was possibly underestimated. Sampled repertoires all dated from after the peak T cell response. Baseline testing showed seropositivity in only six or seven AZD1222 recipients. Regions 160-218 and 743-854 dominated among vaccine-associated CD4 TCRs spanning spike.

Generated by immunoSEQ multiplex PCR, the TCRdb table keeps only in-frame clones and is missing some. The sample holds approximately 140,000 clones, about 93% seen once. Note on this clone: Its antigen is unidentified.

CDR1 SGHRS and CDR2 YFSETQ come from the germline V gene. Unmatched junction bases numbered 2, after V lost 4 bases and J lost 4 bases. This CDR3 comprises 13 residues. The V call is TRBV5-1, the J call TRBJ2-5; 9 bases agree with TRBD2. The receptor comes from an adult who received the AZD1222 COVID-19 vaccine. The sequences come from peripheral blood, collected 28 days after the second AZD1222 dose. In DNA form, the CDR3 reads TGCGCCAGCAGCGTTAGCGGGGGAGAGACCCAGTACTTC. It codes for CASSVSGGETQYF.